One T cell receptor (beta chain) is described in this entry. How the authors handled the data: Amplification from reference gene primers served as the basis for estimated nucleated cell counts. The method was immunoSEQ multiplex PCR; TCRdb's version includes in-frame clones alone and lacks a portion of them. V, J and clone size reflect that table, while D and trimming were determined from the DNA. The sample has 160,000 or so clones; roughly four fifths are singletons. The data belong to a study of blood T cell repertoires in COVID-19. The wider study: Acute-phase and convalescent COVID-19 samples originated in the United States, Italy and Spain. In each case, the material was cDNA or gDNA derived from T cells, B-cell-depleted T cells, or PBMCs.

Trimming left V 3 bases short and J 1 base short, with 15 bases between. Germline V lookup: CDR1 LGHDT, CDR2 YNNKEL (reference sequence). CDR3 length equals 16 residues. This receptor was obtained from a woman aged 80 or over with acute or convalescent COVID-19. Sequenced: peripheral blood. The gene calls are TRBV3-1 (or the pseudogene TRBV3-2) and TRBJ1-1, with a possible D match to TRBD1 (5 bases). As DNA, the CDR3 is TGTGCCAGCAGCCAGGGACTCAGTAGAGCGAACACTGAAGCTTTCTTT. It yields the protein CASSQGLSRANTEAFF.